A single T cell receptor (beta chain) is shown here with its context. Assay: immunoSEQ multiplex PCR; the TCRdb copy retains only in-frame clones and omits some. The repertoire has 60,000 or so clones, 80% to 90% of them found once; the top ten carry under 15%. CDR1 SNHLY and CDR2 FYNNEI come from the germline V gene. The CDR3 has 14 residues. V lost 5 bases to trimming and J lost 0 bases, with 11 bases between them. This sample stems from a study of blood T cell repertoires in COVID-19. This receptor was obtained from an elderly man with acute or convalescent COVID-19. The V and J genes are TRBV2 and TRBJ2-7; tentatively, D is TRBD1 (6 bases). Sequenced input: peripheral blood. CDR3 nucleotides: TGTGCCAGCAGTCGAACCAGGGGCTCCTACGAGCAGTACTTC. As protein: CASSRTRGSYEQYF.